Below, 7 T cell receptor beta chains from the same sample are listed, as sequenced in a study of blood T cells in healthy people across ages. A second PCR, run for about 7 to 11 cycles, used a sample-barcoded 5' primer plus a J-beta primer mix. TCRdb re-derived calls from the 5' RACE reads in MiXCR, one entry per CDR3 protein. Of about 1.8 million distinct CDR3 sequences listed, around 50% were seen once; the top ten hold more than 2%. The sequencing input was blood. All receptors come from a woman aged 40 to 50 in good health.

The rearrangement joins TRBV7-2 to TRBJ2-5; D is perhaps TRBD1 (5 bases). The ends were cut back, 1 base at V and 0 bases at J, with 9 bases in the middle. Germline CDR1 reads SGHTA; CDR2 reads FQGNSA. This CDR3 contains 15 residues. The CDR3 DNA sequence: TGTGCCAGCAGCTTAGTTTCAGGGAACCAAGAGACCCAGTACTTC. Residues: CASSLVSGNQETQYF.

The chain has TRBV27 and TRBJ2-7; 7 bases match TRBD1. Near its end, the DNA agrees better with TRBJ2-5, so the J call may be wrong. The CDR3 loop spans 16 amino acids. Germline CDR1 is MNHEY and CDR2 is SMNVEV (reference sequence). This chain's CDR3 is CASSVGGTVRRETQYF. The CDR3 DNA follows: TGTGCCAGCAGTGTAGGGGGCACAGTTCGGCGGGAGACCCAGTACTTC.

This CDR3 reads CASSPPTSTPYEQYF. The CDR3 DNA sequence: TGTGCCAGCAGTCCTCCGACTTCTACCCCCTACGAGCAGTACTTC. The rearrangement links TRBV12-3 or TRBV12-4 to TRBJ2-7; D remains ambiguous. There are 15 residues in the CDR3. V was shortened by 5 bases and J by 2 bases, with 16 bases between the two germline ends.

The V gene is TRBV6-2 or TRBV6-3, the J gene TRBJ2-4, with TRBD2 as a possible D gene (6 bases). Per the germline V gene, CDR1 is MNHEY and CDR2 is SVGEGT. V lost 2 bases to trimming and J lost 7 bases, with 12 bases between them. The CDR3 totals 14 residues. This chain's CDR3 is CASSYERAANIQYF. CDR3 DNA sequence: TGTGCCAGCAGTTACGAGCGGGCGGCGAACATTCAGTACTTC.

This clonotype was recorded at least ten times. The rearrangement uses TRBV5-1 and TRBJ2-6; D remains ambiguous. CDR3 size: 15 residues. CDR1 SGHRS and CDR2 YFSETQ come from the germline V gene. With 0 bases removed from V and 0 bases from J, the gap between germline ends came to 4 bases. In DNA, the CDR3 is TGCGCCAGCAGCTTGGAACTCTCTGGGGCCAACGTCCTGACTTTC. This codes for CASSLELSGANVLTF.

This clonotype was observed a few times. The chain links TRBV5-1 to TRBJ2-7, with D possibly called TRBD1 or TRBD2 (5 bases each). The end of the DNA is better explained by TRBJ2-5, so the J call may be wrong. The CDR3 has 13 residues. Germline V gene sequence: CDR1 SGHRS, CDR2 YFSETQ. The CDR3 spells CASSSYGAGTQYF. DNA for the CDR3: TGCGCCAGCAGCTCCTACGGGGCCGGGACCCAGTACTTC.

CDR3 region: CASSGSRQGMTKQYF. The DNA of the CDR3 is TGTGCCAGCAGTGGTAGCAGGCAGGGGATGACCAAGCAGTACTTC. The chain recombines TRBV25-1 with TRBJ2-7; D possibly corresponds to TRBD1 (6 bases). Trimming stripped 4 bases from V and 8 bases from J, with 21 bases between. Germline assignment: CDR1 MGHDK and CDR2 SYGVNS. CDR3 size: 15 residues.